The clone carrying this TCR beta chain was observed many times. The antigen is not known. MiXCR, applied by TCRdb to the 5' RACE reads, yields one record per CDR3 protein. The repertoire consists of about 100,000 distinct CDR3 sequences, with under 4.5% occurring once and the leading ten covering roughly 20%. The time point: sample taken at primary tumor resection. From tumor, nontumor lung or frozen PBMC, whole RNA was taken unsorted for sequencing. The CDR3 totals 11 residues. Trimming left V 1 base short and J 8 bases short, with 3 bases between. This sample is drawn from a study of spatial heterogeneity in lung cancer. Study overall: Alpha-chain detections were consistently fewer than beta-chain detections among the sequences. Matched bulk RNA-seq gave a T cell module score that correlated strongly with tumor-region TCR transcript counts.

Points from the study as a whole: Beta chains had an estimated 13% coverage of tumor T cells, and alpha chains had roughly 7%. Intratumoral expanded alpha and beta TCR counts were found to track tumor mutation counts.

Specimen: lung tumor tissue, collected at surgery. This chain uses TRBV12-3 or TRBV12-4 with TRBJ2-1; D unclear. The TCR sequence derives from a male donor with early-stage non-small cell lung cancer. CDR3 sequence (DNA): TGTGCCAGCAGTTTAGGTGATGAGCAGTTCTTC. Its translation is CASSLGDEQFF.